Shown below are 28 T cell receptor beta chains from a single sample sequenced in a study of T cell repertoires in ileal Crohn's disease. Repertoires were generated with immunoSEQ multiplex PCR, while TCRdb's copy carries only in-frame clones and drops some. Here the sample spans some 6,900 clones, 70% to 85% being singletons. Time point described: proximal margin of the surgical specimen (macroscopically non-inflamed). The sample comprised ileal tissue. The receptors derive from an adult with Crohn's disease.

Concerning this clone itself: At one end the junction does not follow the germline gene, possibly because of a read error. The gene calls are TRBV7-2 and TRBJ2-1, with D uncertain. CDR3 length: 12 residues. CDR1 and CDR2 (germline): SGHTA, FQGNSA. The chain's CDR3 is CASSFDWTSQLF. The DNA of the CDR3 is TGTGCCAGCAGCTTCGACTGGACCTCGCAACTCTTC. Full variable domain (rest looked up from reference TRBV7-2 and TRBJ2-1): GAGVSQSPSNKVTEKGKDVELRCDPISGHTALYWYRQSLGQGLEFLIYFQGNSAPDKSGLPSDRFSAERTGGSVSTLTIQRTQQEDSAVYLCASSFDWTSQLFGPGTRLTVL.

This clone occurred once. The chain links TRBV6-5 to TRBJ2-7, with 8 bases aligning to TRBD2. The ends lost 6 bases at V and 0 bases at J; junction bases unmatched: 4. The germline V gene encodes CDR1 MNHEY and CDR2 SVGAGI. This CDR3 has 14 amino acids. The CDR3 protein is CASRSGGNSYEQYF. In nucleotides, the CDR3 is TGTGCCAGCAGGTCGGGGGGGAACTCCTACGAGCAGTACTTC.

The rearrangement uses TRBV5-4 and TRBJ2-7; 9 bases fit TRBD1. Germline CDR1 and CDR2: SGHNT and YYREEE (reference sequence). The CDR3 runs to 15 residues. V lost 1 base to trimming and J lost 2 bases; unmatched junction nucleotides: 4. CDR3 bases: TGTGCCAGCAGCTTGTACGGGACAGGGCCCTACGAGCAGTACTTC. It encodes CASSLYGTGPYEQYF.

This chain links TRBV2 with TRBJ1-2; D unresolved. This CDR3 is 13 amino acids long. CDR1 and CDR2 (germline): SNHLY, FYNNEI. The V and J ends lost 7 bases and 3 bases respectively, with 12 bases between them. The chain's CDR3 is CASTRTEDYGYTF. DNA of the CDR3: TGTGCCAGCACCCGGACCGAAGACTATGGCTACACCTTC.

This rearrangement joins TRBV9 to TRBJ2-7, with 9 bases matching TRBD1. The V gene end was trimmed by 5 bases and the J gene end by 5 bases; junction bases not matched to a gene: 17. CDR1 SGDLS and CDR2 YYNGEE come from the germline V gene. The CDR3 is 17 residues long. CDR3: CASSLGGTGSQTHEQYF. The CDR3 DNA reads TGTGCCAGCAGTTTAGGAGGGACAGGGAGTCAAACCCACGAGCAGTACTTC.

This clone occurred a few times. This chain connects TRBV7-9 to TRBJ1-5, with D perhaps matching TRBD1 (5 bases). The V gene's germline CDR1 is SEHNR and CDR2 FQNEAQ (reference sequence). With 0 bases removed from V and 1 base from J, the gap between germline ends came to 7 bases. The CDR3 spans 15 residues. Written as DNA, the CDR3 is TGTGCCAGCAGCTTAGCACAGGACAGCAATCAGCCCCAGCATTTT. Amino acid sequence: CASSLAQDSNQPQHF.

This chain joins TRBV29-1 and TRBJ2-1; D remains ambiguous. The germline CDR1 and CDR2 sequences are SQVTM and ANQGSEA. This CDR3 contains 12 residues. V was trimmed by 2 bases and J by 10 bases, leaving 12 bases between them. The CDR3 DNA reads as TGCAGCGTTGAAACGGTCAGACAAGAGCAGTTCTTC. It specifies CSVETVRQEQFF.

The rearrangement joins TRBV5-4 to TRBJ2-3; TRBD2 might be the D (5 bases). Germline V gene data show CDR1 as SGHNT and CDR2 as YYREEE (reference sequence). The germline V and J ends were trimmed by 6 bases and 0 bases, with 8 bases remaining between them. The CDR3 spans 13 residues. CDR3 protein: CASKGGSTDTQYF. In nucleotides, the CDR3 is TGTGCCAGCAAGGGCGGGAGCACAGATACGCAGTATTTT.

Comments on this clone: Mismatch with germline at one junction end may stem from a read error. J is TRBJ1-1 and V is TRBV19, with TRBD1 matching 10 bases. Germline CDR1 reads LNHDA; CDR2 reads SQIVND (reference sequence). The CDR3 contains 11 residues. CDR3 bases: TGTGCCAGTACCCCGGGACAGGGGCCCCGCTTT. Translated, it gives CASTPGQGPRF.

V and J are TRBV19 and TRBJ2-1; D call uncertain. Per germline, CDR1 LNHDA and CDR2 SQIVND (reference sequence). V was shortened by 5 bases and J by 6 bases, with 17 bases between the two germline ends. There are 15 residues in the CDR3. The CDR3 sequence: CASSPGPPRSNEQFF. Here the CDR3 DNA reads TGTGCCAGTAGTCCGGGTCCCCCGCGTAGCAATGAGCAGTTCTTC.

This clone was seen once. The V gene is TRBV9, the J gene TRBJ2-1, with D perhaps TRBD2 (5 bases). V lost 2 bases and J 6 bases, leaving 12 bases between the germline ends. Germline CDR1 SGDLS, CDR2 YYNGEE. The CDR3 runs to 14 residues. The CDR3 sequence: CASSVKSGLNEQFF. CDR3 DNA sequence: TGTGCCAGCAGCGTGAAGAGCGGCCTCAATGAGCAGTTCTTC.

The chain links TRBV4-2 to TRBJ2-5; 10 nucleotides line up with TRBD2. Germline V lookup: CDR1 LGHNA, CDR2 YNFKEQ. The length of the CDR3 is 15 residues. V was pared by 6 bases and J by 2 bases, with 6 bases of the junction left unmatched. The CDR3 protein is CASRPGTSDQETQYF. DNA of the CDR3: TGTGCCAGCAGACCCGGGACTAGCGATCAAGAGACCCAGTACTTC.

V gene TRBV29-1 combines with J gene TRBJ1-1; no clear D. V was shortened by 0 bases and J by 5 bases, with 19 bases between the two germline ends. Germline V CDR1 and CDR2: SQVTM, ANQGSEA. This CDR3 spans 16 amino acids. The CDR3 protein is CSVEDWSGRLWTEAFF. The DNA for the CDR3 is TGCAGCGTTGAAGATTGGTCCGGCAGGCTGTGGACTGAAGCTTTCTTT. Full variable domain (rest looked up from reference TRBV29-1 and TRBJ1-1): SAVISQKPSRDICQRGTSLTIQCQVDSQVTMMFWYRQQPGQSLTLIATANQGSEATYESGFVIDKFPISRPNLTFSTLTVSNMSPEDSSIYLCSVEDWSGRLWTEAFFGQGTRLTVV.

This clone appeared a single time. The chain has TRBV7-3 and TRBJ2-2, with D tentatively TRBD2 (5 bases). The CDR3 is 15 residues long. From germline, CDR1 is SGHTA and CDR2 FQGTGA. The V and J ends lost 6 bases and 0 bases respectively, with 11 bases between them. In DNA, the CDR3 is TGTGCCAGCAGTTCTACCGGGACGAACACCGGGGAGCTGTTTTTT. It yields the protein CASSSTGTNTGELFF. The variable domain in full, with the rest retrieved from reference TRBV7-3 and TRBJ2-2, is GAGVSQTPSNKVTEKGKYVELRCDPISGHTALYWYRQSLGQGPEFLIYFQGTGAADDSGLPNDRFFAVRPEGSVSTLKIQRTERGDSAVYLCASSSTGTNTGELFFGEGSRLTVL.

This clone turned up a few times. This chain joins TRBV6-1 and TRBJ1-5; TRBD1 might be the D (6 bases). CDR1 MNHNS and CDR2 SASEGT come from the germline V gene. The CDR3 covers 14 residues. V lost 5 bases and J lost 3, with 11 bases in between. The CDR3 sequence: CASSRTVNNQPQHF. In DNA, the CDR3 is TGTGCCAGCAGTAGGACAGTTAACAATCAGCCCCAGCATTTT.

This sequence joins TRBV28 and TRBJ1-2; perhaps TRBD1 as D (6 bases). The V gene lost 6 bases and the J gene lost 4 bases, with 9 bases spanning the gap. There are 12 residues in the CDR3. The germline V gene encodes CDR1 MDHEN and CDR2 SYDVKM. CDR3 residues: CASSVDSYGYTF. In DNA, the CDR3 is TGTGCCAGCAGCGTGGACAGCTATGGCTACACCTTC.

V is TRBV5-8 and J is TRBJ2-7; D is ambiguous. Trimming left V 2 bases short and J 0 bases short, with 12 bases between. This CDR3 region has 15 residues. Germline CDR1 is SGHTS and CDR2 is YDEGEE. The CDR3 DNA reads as TGTGCCAGCAGCTTTCGCTACGGCCCCTCCTACGAGCAGTACTTC. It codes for CASSFRYGPSYEQYF.

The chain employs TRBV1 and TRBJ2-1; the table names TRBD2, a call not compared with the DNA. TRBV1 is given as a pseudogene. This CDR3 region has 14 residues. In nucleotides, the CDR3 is TGCACCAGCAGCCAAGATAAGCGGTCGGGTGAGCAGTTCTTC. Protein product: CTSSQDKRSGEQFF.

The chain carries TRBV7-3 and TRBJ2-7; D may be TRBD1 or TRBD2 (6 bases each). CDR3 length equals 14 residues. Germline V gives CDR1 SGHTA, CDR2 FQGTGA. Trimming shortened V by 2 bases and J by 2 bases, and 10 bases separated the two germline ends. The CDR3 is CASSLGGGTYEQYF. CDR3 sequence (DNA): TGTGCCAGCAGCTTAGGAGGGGGAACCTACGAGCAGTACTTC.

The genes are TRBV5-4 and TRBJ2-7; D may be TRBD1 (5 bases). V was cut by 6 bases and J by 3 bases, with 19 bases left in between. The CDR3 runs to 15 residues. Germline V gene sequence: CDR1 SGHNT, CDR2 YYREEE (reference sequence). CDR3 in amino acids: CASTPTPREDYEQYF. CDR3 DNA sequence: TGTGCCAGCACCCCTACCCCCAGGGAAGACTACGAGCAGTACTTC.

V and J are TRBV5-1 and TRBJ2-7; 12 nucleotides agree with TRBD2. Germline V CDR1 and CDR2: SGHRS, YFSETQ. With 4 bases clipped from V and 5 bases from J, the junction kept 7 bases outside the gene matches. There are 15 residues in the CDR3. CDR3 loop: CASSDRTSGIDEQYF. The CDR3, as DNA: TGCGCCAGCAGCGATAGGACTAGCGGGATCGACGAGCAGTACTTC.

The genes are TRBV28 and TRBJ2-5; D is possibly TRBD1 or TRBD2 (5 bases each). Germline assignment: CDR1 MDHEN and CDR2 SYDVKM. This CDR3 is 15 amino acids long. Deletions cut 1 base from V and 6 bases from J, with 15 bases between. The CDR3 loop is CASSLLALGEQTQYF. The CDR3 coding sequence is TGTGCCAGCAGTTTATTGGCGTTGGGGGAGCAGACCCAGTACTTC.

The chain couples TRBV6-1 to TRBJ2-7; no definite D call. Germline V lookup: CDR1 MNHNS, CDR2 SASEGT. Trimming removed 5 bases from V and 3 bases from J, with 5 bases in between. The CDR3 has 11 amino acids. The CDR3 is CASSQFYEQYF. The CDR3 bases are TGTGCCAGCAGTCAATTCTACGAGCAGTACTTC.

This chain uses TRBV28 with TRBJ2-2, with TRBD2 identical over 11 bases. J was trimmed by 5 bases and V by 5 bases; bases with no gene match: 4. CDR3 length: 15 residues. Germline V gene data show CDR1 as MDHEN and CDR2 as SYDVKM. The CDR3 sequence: CASSGGTSGTGELFF. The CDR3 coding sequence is TGTGCCAGCAGTGGGGGGACTAGCGGAACCGGGGAGCTGTTTTTT.

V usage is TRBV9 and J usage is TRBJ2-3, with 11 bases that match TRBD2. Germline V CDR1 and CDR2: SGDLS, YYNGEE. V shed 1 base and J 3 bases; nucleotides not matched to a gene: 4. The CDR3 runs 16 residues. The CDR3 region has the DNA TGTGCCAGCAGCGTAAGGTCTAGCGGGAGGACAGATACGCAGTATTTT. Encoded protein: CASSVRSSGRTDTQYF. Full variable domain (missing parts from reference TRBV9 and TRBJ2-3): DSGVTQTPKHLITATGQRVTLRCSPRSGDLSVYWYQQSLDQGLQFLIQYYNGEERAKGNILERFSAQQFPDLHSELNLSSLELGDSALYFCASSVRSSGRTDTQYFGPGTRLTVL.

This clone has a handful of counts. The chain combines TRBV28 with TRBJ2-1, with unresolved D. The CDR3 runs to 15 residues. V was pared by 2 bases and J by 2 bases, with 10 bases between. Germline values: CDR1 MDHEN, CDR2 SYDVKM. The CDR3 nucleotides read TGTGCCAGCAGTTTACACGGGTCTACCTACAATGAGCAGTTCTTC. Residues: CASSLHGSTYNEQFF.

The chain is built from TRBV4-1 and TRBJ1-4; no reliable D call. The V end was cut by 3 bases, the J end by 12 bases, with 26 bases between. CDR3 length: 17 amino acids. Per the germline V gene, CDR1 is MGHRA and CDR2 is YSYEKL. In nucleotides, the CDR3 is TGCGCCAGCAGCCATCTCTTCCGGGCCTTAGACCTAAACGAACTGTTTTTT. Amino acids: CASSHLFRALDLNELFF.

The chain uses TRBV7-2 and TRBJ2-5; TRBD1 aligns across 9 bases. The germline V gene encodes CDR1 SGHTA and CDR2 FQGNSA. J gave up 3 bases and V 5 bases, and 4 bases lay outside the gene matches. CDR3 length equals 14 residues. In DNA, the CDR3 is TGTGCCAGCAGCCCATGGGACAGGGAAGAGACCCAGTACTTC. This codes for CASSPWDREETQYF.